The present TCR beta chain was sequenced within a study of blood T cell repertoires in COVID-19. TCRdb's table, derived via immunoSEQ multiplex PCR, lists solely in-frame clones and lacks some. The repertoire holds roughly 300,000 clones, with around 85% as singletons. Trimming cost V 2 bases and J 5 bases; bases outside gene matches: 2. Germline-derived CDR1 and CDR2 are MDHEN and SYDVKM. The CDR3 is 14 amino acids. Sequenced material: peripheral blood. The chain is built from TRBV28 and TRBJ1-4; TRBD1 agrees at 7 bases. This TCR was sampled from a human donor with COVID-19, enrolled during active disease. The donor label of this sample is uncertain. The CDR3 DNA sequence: TGTGCCAGCAGTTTAATACAGGGGAATGAAAAACTGTTTTTT. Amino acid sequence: CASSLIQGNEKLFF.